The 28 T cell receptor beta chains below all came from one sample that was sequenced in a study of CD8 T cells in ankylosing spondylitis. TCRdb itself ran the 5' RACE reads through MiXCR, one entry per CDR3 protein. The data show roughly 180,000 distinct CDR3 sequences, around 13% seen once. Sequencing was done on a sample of blood, either unsorted or a sorted T cell fraction (not recorded which). The origin of the receptors is a male donor with ankylosing spondylitis or in good health (not recorded which).

There are many counts of this clonotype. This chain joins TRBV10-1 and TRBJ2-7; 9 positions agree with TRBD1. J gave up 2 bases and V 10 bases, and 12 bases lay outside the gene matches. CDR1 WNHNN and CDR2 SYGVQD come from the germline V gene (reference sequence). The CDR3 spans 15 residues. CDR3 in amino acids: CATKEDRGPTYEQYF. The CDR3 nucleotides are TGCGCCACCAAGGAGGACAGGGGCCCTACCTACGAGCAGTACTTC.

In its sample, this clonotype was seen many times. The rearrangement joins TRBV27 to TRBJ2-1; TRBD1 matches at 7 bases. CDR1 MNHEY and CDR2 SMNVEV come from the germline V gene (reference sequence). This CDR3 has 13 residues. V trimming: 5 bases; J trimming: 7 bases; junction bases outside the gene matches: 5. DNA for the CDR3: TGTGCCAGCAGTCTAATCAGGGGGAATGAGCAGTTCTTC. Protein: CASSLIRGNEQFF.

This clonotype was observed a handful of times. The chain has TRBV24-1 and TRBJ2-3; TRBD1 or TRBD2 may be the D gene (5 bases each). V was clipped by 7 bases and J by 4 bases, with 11 bases between them. This CDR3 is built from 13 residues. Germline values: CDR1 KGHDR, CDR2 SFDVKD. The CDR3 sequence: CATRIQEADTQYF. CDR3 nucleotides: TGTGCCACCAGGATACAGGAGGCAGATACGCAGTATTTT.

This chain links TRBV14 with TRBJ1-2, with D perhaps TRBD1 (6 bases). Germline CDR1 reads SGHDN; CDR2 reads FVKESK. Trimming pared 2 bases from V and 4 bases from J, leaving 11 bases between. CDR3 length: 14 amino acids. CDR3 bases: TGTGCCAGCAGCCAAACAGGGCGAGCCTATGGCTACACCTTC. It encodes CASSQTGRAYGYTF.

Ten or more counts support this clonotype. This sequence joins TRBV5-1 and TRBJ2-2; D possibly uses TRBD1 or TRBD2 (5 bases each). V shed 3 bases and J shed 5 bases, with 5 bases lying between them. Germline V gene sequence: CDR1 SGHRS, CDR2 YFSETQ. The CDR3 is 12 residues long. CDR3 DNA: TGCGCCAGCAGCTGGGGGACCGGGGAGCTGTTTTTT. As protein: CASSWGTGELFF. Full variable domain (missing parts from reference TRBV5-1 and TRBJ2-2): KAGVTQTPRYLIKTRGQQVTLSCSPISGHRSVSWYQQTPGQGLQFLFEYFSETQRNKGNFPGRFSGRQFSNSRSEMNVSTLELGDSALYLCASSWGTGELFFGEGSRLTVL.

This clonotype was picked up a small number of times. V is TRBV4-1 and J is TRBJ2-1; possible D gene TRBD2, 6 bases. The germline gives CDR1 MGHRA, CDR2 YSYEKL. The CDR3 runs 17 residues. V was trimmed by 1 base and J by 6 bases, leaving 19 bases between them. For the CDR3, the DNA is TGCGCCAGCAGCCAAGTTCCCCCGGAGAGCGGGTCCAATGAGCAGTTCTTC. Translation gives CASSQVPPESGSNEQFF.

This clonotype turned up a few times. V is TRBV10-3 and J is TRBJ1-1, with a tentative D call TRBD1 (6 bases). With 0 bases removed from V and 1 base from J, the gap between germline ends came to 9 bases. Germline values: CDR1 ENHRY, CDR2 SYGVKD. The CDR3 extends over 15 amino acids. CDR3 region: CAISESWGANTEAFF. As DNA, the CDR3 is TGTGCCATCAGTGAGTCGTGGGGGGCGAACACTGAAGCTTTCTTT.

This clonotype was seen more than once but under ten times. V usage is TRBV7-9 and J usage is TRBJ2-3; the match to TRBD2 covers 8 bases. This CDR3 spans 14 amino acids. V gave up 2 bases and J gave up 6 bases; unmatched junction bases: 4. Germline V gives CDR1 SEHNR, CDR2 FQNEAQ (reference sequence). CDR3 in DNA: TGTGCCAGCAGCTTACGGGGGGGAAGTGATACGCAGTATTTT. Translation: CASSLRGGSDTQYF.

This chain connects TRBV2 to TRBJ2-1, with 9 bases matching TRBD2. The CDR3 covers 16 residues. Trimming cost V 4 bases and J 8 bases; bases outside gene matches: 12. The germline V gene encodes CDR1 SNHLY and CDR2 FYNNEI. CDR3 protein: CASSAYGSGRTDEQFF. The CDR3 nucleotides are TGTGCCAGCAGTGCTTATGGTAGCGGGAGAACCGATGAGCAGTTCTTC.

This clonotype was seen only a few times. The chain uses TRBV4-1 and TRBJ2-3; D gene ambiguous. The CDR3 totals 15 residues. Looked up from germline, CDR1 is MGHRA and CDR2 is YSYEKL. Between the trimmed V and J ends, which lost 0 bases and 1 base, there was a span of 8 bases. The CDR3, as DNA: TGCGCCAGCAGCCAAGACGGCGTCGGCACAGATACGCAGTATTTT. Its protein is CASSQDGVGTDTQYF.

This clonotype was seen a handful of times. The chain is built from TRBV18 and TRBJ2-7; tentatively, D is TRBD1 (6 bases). The V end lost 4 bases, the J end lost 4 bases, and 11 bases lay between the germline ends. From germline, CDR1 is KGHSH and CDR2 LQKENI. The CDR3 has 13 residues. The CDR3 DNA is TGTGCCAGCTCACAGGAGGACAGATACGAGCAGTACTTC. Protein product: CASSQEDRYEQYF.

This sequence joins TRBV5-1 and TRBJ1-1, with 7 bases aligning to TRBD1. This CDR3 spans 14 amino acids. J was trimmed by 3 bases and V by 4 bases; bases with no gene match: 6. Germline values: CDR1 SGHRS, CDR2 YFSETQ. In nucleotides, the CDR3 is TGCGCCAGCAGCAGAAGGGACAGAGACACTGAAGCTTTCTTT. Protein sequence: CASSRRDRDTEAFF.

This clonotype has just a few counts. V gene TRBV7-9 combines with J gene TRBJ1-2; tentatively, D is TRBD1 (6 bases). CDR1 and CDR2 from the germline V gene are SEHNR and FQNEAQ (reference sequence). V lost 1 base to trimming and J lost 6 bases, with 12 bases between them. The CDR3 is 14 amino acids. The CDR3 bases are TGTGCCAGCAGCTTAGGGGGGCGAGTAAATGGCTACACCTTC. This encodes CASSLGGRVNGYTF.

V usage is TRBV30 and J usage is TRBJ2-7; TRBD1 matches at 7 bases. This CDR3 region has 13 residues. J was trimmed by 6 bases and V by 0 bases; bases with no gene match: 5. The germline gives CDR1 GTSNPN, CDR2 SVGIG (reference sequence). CDR3: CAWSVTGPGEQYF. In nucleotides, the CDR3 is TGTGCCTGGAGTGTGACAGGGCCGGGCGAGCAGTACTTC.

The V call is TRBV15, the J call TRBJ2-2; D unresolved. V lost 5 bases to trimming and J lost 3 bases, with 7 bases between them. CDR3 size: 13 residues. CDR1 and CDR2 (germline): LNHNV, YYDKDF (reference sequence). The DNA for the CDR3 is TGTGCCACCAGCCCCCCGGACACCGGGGAGCTGTTTTTT. It is translated as CATSPPDTGELFF.

This clonotype has only a few counts. V usage is TRBV6-1 and J usage is TRBJ2-3; a weak D match, TRBD1 (6 bases). From germline, CDR1 is MNHNS and CDR2 SASEGT. CDR3 size: 17 residues. Trimming pared 6 bases from V and 2 bases from J, leaving 21 bases between. The CDR3, as DNA: TGTGCCAGCAGACGAGGACTTACGCACAGGGACACAGATACGCAGTATTTT. Its translation is CASRRGLTHRDTDTQYF.

The chain carries TRBV21-1 and TRBJ2-3; TRBD2, the table's D call, was not compared with the DNA. TRBV21-1 is a recognized pseudogene. The CDR3 length is 13 residues. The DNA of the CDR3 is TGTGCCACCTGGGCCCTTAGGTTAGATACGCAGTATTTT. Its translation is CATWALRLDTQYF.

The chain employs TRBV7-6 and TRBJ2-4, with 11 nucleotides matching TRBD2. Germline values: CDR1 SGHVS, CDR2 FNYEAQ. The CDR3 runs 19 residues. The trim removed 5 bases at V and 3 bases at J, leaving 15 bases unmatched. For the CDR3, the DNA is TGTGCCAGCAGCCCTATAGCGGGAGGGCCTGTACCAGTCAAAAACATTCAGTACTTC. As protein: CASSPIAGGPVPVKNIQYF.

The chain recombines TRBV12-3 or TRBV12-4 with TRBJ2-5; the match to TRBD1 covers 9 bases. J was trimmed by 5 bases and V by 5 bases; bases with no gene match: 6. There are 14 residues in the CDR3. The CDR3 nucleotides read TGTGCCAGCAGTCTTGGACAGGGGTCGGAGACCCAGTACTTC. Protein sequence: CASSLGQGSETQYF.

The genes are TRBV12-3 or TRBV12-4 and TRBJ2-2, with D perhaps matching TRBD1 (6 bases). The CDR3 length is 13 residues. V lost 9 bases and J 2 bases, leaving 10 bases between the germline ends. This CDR3 is CASQQGNTGELFF. CDR3 bases: TGTGCCAGTCAACAGGGAAACACCGGGGAGCTGTTTTTT.

Many counts were recorded for this clonotype. The rearrangement links TRBV20-1 to TRBJ1-3; D is undetermined. Trimming shortened V by 1 base and J by 4 bases, and 8 bases separated the two germline ends. Germline V gene sequence: CDR1 DFQATT, CDR2 SNEGSKA (reference sequence). The CDR3 contains 13 residues. The CDR3 loop is CSARGNNGNTIYF. In nucleotides, the CDR3 is TGCAGTGCTAGAGGGAATAACGGAAACACCATATATTTT.

This clonotype was detected only a few times. This rearrangement joins TRBV20-1 to TRBJ2-3; the D is unclear. The ends were cut back, 0 bases at V and 3 bases at J, with 10 bases in the middle. Germline assignment: CDR1 DFQATT and CDR2 SNEGSKA (reference sequence). This CDR3 is 14 amino acids long. The DNA of the CDR3 is TGCAGTGCTAGAGATCAGGCCCCTACAGATACGCAGTATTTT. This translates into CSARDQAPTDTQYF.

This clonotype has only a few counts. CDR3 coding DNA: TGCGCCAGCAGCCAAGGGACGGGCCTCACTGAAGCTTTCTTT. Translation gives CASSQGTGLTEAFF. The V gene is TRBV4-1, the J gene TRBJ1-1; D is unresolved. V gave up 1 base and J gave up 4 bases, with 10 bases separating them. The CDR3 runs 14 residues. Germline V gives CDR1 MGHRA, CDR2 YSYEKL.

V gene TRBV4-1 combines with J gene TRBJ2-5; 8 bases match TRBD1. The CDR3 sequence is 14 residues long. J gave up 5 bases and V 3 bases, and 5 bases lay outside the gene matches. Germline V gene data show CDR1 as MGHRA and CDR2 as YSYEKL. CDR3 DNA: TGCGCCAGCAGCCAGTATGCAGGGGGCGAGACCCAGTACTTC. Translated: CASSQYAGGETQYF.

In this sample, this clonotype turned up many times. V and J are TRBV29-1 and TRBJ2-2, with D possibly matching TRBD1 (6 bases). Germline loops: CDR1 SQVTM, CDR2 ANQGSEA. V gave up 7 bases and J gave up 1 base, with 10 bases separating them. This CDR3 spans 13 amino acids. CDR3 sequence: CSGLTGNTGELFF. DNA for the CDR3: TGCAGCGGATTGACAGGGAACACCGGGGAGCTGTTTTTT.

The V gene is TRBV6-1, the J gene TRBJ2-7; D not certain. The CDR3 is 14 amino acids. Germline CDR1 is MNHNS and CDR2 is SASEGT. V shed 8 bases and J shed 0 bases, with 14 bases lying between them. The CDR3 loop is CASDLGGGSYEQYF. The CDR3, as DNA: TGTGCCAGCGACCTGGGCGGCGGCTCCTACGAGCAGTACTTC.

The rearrangement links TRBV7-9 to TRBJ2-1; the match to TRBD2 covers 7 bases. Trimming cost V 7 bases and J 4 bases; bases outside gene matches: 4. CDR3 size: 13 residues. Germline CDR1 is SEHNR and CDR2 is FQNEAQ (reference sequence). CDR3 region: CASMGDYYNEQFF. The CDR3 DNA is TGTGCCAGCATGGGGGACTATTACAATGAGCAGTTCTTC.

This clonotype was counted many times. DNA for the CDR3: TGTGCCAGCAGTGAAAGGGCGTTGGGGAACTATGGCTACACCTTC. This gives the protein CASSERALGNYGYTF. This chain joins TRBV6-1 and TRBJ1-2, with D unclear. V lost 2 bases and J lost 2, with 12 bases in between. This CDR3 has 15 amino acids. From germline, CDR1 is MNHNS and CDR2 SASEGT.